This TCR beta chain was found in a study of brain T cells in children with intractable seizures. Time point of the sample: blood from clinic visit 5 months post-surgery; TSC patient then seizure free. Data came from immunoSEQ multiplex PCR; TCRdb stores just in-frame clones and leaves some out. The sample contains 340,000 or so clones, nearly 95% of which appear only once. Losses at the gene ends were 10 bases for V and 2 bases for J; bases not matched to a gene: 7. The CDR3 length is 13 residues. CDR1 KGHDR and CDR2 SFDVKD come from the germline V gene. The sample here was peripheral blood, taken less than 6 months after surgery. This chain uses TRBV24-1 with TRBJ2-7; 7 nucleotides align to TRBD2. The receptor was isolated from a boy in the first two years of life with tuberous sclerosis and intractable seizures. CDR3 bases: TGTGCCACATCTAGCGGACAAACCTACGAGCAGTACTTC. Its translation is CATSSGQTYEQYF.